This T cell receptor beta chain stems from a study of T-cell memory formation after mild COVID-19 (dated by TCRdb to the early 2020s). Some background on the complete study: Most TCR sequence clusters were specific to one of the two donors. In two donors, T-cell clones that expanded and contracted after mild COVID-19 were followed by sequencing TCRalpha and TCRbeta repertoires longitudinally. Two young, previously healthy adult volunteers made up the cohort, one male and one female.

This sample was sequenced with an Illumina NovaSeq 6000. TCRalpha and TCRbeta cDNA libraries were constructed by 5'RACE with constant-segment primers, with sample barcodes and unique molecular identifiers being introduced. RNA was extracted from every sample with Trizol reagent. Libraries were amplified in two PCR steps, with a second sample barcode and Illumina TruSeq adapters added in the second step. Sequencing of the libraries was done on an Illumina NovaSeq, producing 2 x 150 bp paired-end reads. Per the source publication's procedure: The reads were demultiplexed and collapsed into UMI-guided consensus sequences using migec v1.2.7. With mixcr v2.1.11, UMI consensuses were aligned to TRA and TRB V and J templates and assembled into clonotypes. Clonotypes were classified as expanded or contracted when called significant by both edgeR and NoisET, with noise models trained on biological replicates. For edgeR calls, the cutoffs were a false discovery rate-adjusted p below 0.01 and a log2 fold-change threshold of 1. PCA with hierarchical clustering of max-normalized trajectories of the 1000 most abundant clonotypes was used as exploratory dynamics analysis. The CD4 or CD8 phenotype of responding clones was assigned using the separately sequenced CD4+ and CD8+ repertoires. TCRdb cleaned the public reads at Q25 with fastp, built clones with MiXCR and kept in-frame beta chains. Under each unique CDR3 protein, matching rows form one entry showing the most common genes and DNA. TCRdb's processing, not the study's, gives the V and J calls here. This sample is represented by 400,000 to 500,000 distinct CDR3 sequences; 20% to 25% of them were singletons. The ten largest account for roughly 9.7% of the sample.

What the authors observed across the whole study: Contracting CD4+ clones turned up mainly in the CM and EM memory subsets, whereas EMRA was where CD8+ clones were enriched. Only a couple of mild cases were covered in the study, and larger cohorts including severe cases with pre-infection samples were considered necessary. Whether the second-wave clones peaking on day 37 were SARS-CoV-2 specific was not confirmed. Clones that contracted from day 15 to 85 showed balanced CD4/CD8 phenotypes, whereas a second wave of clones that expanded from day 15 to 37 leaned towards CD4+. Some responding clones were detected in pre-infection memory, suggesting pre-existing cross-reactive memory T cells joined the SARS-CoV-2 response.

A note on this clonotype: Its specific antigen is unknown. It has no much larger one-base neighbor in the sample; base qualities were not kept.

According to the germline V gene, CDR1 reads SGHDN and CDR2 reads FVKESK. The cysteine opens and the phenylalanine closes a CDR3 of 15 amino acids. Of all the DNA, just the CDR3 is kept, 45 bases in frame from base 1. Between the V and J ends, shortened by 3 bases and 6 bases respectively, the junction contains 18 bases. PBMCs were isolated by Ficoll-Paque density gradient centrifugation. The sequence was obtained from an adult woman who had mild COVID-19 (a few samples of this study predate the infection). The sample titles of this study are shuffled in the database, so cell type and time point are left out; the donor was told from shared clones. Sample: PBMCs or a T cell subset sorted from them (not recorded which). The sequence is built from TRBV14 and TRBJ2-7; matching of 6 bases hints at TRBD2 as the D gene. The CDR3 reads CASSQRDSWDREQYF. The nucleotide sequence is TGTGCCAGCAGCCAGAGGGACTCGTGGGACCGCGAGCAGTACTTC.